This T cell receptor beta chain was sequenced during a study of beta chain features in type 1 diabetes. Findings and caveats of the study: Cells with high TCR expression could be over-represented when cDNA is sequenced. TCRB CDR3s were moderately but significantly shorter in Type 1 diabetes patients in all four CD4+ subsets. Still unanswered here is whether HLA type influences TCRB rearrangement.

As regards this clone: Its antigen is currently unknown.

Reverse transcribing all isolated RNA meant expressed TCRB transcripts were sequenced. Assay used: immunoSEQ multiplex PCR; TCRdb lists only in-frame clones, some missing. The table records 120,000 or so clones, about 18% of them present only once. Naive, central memory, regulatory and stem cell-like memory cells within the CD4+ compartment were sorted using CD45RO/CCR7/CD25/CD127/CD95/CD27. Trimming removed 3 bases at V and 0 bases at J, with 7 bases between. The CDR3 loop spans 15 amino acids. Germline values: CDR1 SGDLS, CDR2 YYNGEE. This rearrangement joins TRBV9 to TRBJ2-6; D is ambiguous. Sequencing input: central memory CD4+ T cells from blood. This TCR was sampled from a man younger than 30 with type 1 diabetes. The CDR3 protein is CASSETGSGANVLTF. CDR3 DNA: TGTGCCAGCAGCGAGACGGGCTCTGGGGCCAACGTCCTGACTTTC. Supplemented by reference TRBV9 and TRBJ2-6, the full variable domain reads DSGVTQTPKHLITATGQRVTLRCSPRSGDLSVYWYQQSLDQGLQFLIQYYNGEERAKGNILERFSAQQFPDLHSELNLSSLELGDSALYFCASSETGSGANVLTFGAGSRLTVL.